The rows below give T cell receptor beta chains drawn from one sample of a study of blood T cell repertoires in COVID-19. TCRdb's table, derived via immunoSEQ multiplex PCR, lists solely in-frame clones and lacks some. The table has 150,000 to 200,000 clones, around 90% seen once. The sequenced material came from peripheral blood. The receptors derive from a man aged 35 to 55 with acute or convalescent COVID-19. Both conserved end residues are part of each CDR3. Each record gives: D gene, V gene, CDR3 length, clone size, J gene, CDR3 DNA, CDR3 protein. A D gene is named only where the DNA matches it firmly. Clone sizes are given selectively: once, few, many, or a class where the clone is expanded.

d_call: NA; v_call: TRBV6-5; cdr3_length: 16; clone_size: NA; j_call: TRBJ2-7; cdr3_nt: TGTGCCAGCAGTTACCTCCGACAGGCTACTACCTACGAGCAGTACTTC; cdr3_aa: CASSYLRQATTYEQYF
d_call: NA; v_call: TRBV7-2; cdr3_length: 13; clone_size: once; j_call: TRBJ1-2; cdr3_nt: TGTGCCAGCAGCCAGTTGAGGCAGGGAACTTACACCTTC; cdr3_aa: CASSQLRQGTYTF
d_call: NA; v_call: TRBV25-1; cdr3_length: 11; clone_size: NA; j_call: TRBJ2-7; cdr3_nt: TGTGCCAGCCGCCGGGGCTACGAGCAGTACTTC; cdr3_aa: CASRRGYEQYF
d_call: NA; v_call: TRBV28; cdr3_length: 14; clone_size: NA; j_call: TRBJ2-7; cdr3_nt: TGTGCCAGCGGGGCCACAGGGTGGGGCGGCGAGCAGTACTTC; cdr3_aa: CASGATGWGGEQYF
d_call: TRBD1; v_call: TRBV7-2; cdr3_length: 15; clone_size: NA; j_call: TRBJ1-4; cdr3_nt: TGTGCCAGCAGCTTAGGACAGGGGAGGATTGAAAAACTGTTTTTT; cdr3_aa: CASSLGQGRIEKLFF
d_call: NA; v_call: TRBV20-1; cdr3_length: 15; clone_size: NA; j_call: TRBJ1-1; cdr3_nt: TGCAGTGCTAGTTACAGGGTCCTCATGAACACTGAAGCTTTCTTT; cdr3_aa: CSASYRVLMNTEAFF
d_call: NA; v_call: TRBV5-6; cdr3_length: 17; clone_size: NA; j_call: TRBJ2-7; cdr3_nt: TGTGCCAGCAGCCCCCTACTCCTAAAGCAGGATCCCTACGAGCAGTACTTC; cdr3_aa: CASSPLLLKQDPYEQYF
d_call: NA; v_call: TRBV4-1; cdr3_length: 15; clone_size: few; j_call: TRBJ1-2; cdr3_nt: TGCGCCAGCAGCCAAGAGGAGGGGAGCCGCTATGGCTACACCTTC; cdr3_aa: CASSQEEGSRYGYTF
d_call: TRBD2; v_call: TRBV10-3; cdr3_length: 18; clone_size: NA; j_call: TRBJ2-5; cdr3_nt: TGTGCCATCAGTGAGTCGCTAGCGGGGGGCGGGACCCAAGAGACCCAGTACTTC; cdr3_aa: CAISESLAGGGTQETQYF
d_call: TRBD2; v_call: TRBV6-5; cdr3_length: 13; clone_size: NA; j_call: TRBJ2-7; cdr3_nt: TGTGCCAGCAGATACCGGGAGGACTACGAGCAGTACTTC; cdr3_aa: CASRYREDYEQYF
d_call: TRBD1; v_call: TRBV4-1; cdr3_length: 17; clone_size: once; j_call: TRBJ2-2; cdr3_nt: TGCGCCAGCAGCCTTTTGACCGGGACAGTAAACACCGGGGAGCTGTTTTTT; cdr3_aa: CASSLLTGTVNTGELFF
d_call: TRBD1; v_call: TRBV5-6; cdr3_length: 14; clone_size: NA; j_call: TRBJ2-7; cdr3_nt: TGTGCCAGCAGCTTTGGGACAGGGGTTTACGAGCAGTACTTC; cdr3_aa: CASSFGTGVYEQYF
d_call: NA; v_call: TRBV6-5; cdr3_length: 14; clone_size: NA; j_call: TRBJ2-7; cdr3_nt: TGTGCCAGCAGTTACTCTGACGGGTCCTACGAGCAGTACTTC; cdr3_aa: CASSYSDGSYEQYF
d_call: NA; v_call: TRBV7-6; cdr3_length: 15; clone_size: NA; j_call: TRBJ2-3; cdr3_nt: TGTGCCAGCAGCTTTCGAAGCGGCGACACAGATACGCAGTATTTT; cdr3_aa: CASSFRSGDTDTQYF
d_call: TRBD2; v_call: TRBV4-3; cdr3_length: 16; clone_size: few; j_call: TRBJ2-7; cdr3_nt: TGCGCCAGCAGCCAAGATCGGGGGGACGGGGCCTACGAGCAGTACTTC; cdr3_aa: CASSQDRGDGAYEQYF
d_call: NA; v_call: TRBV6-2/TRBV6-3; cdr3_length: 15; clone_size: NA; j_call: TRBJ1-5; cdr3_nt: TGTGCCAGCCGTTGGGACAACCTTAGCAATCAGCCCCAGCATTTT; cdr3_aa: CASRWDNLSNQPQHF
d_call: NA; v_call: TRBV5-1; cdr3_length: 16; clone_size: once; j_call: TRBJ1-6; cdr3_nt: TGCGCCAGCAGCTTGGATGTCCCGGGGAATAATTCACCCCTCCACTTT; cdr3_aa: CASSLDVPGNNSPLHF
d_call: TRBD2; v_call: TRBV7-2; cdr3_length: 15; clone_size: NA; j_call: TRBJ2-5; cdr3_nt: TGTGCCAGCAGTCCCAACGCGGGGGGGCAAGAGACCCAGTACTTC; cdr3_aa: CASSPNAGGQETQYF
d_call: NA; v_call: TRBV5-1; cdr3_length: 15; clone_size: NA; j_call: TRBJ2-3; cdr3_nt: TGCGCCAGCAGCTCCCTAACTAGCTCCACAGATACGCAGTATTTT; cdr3_aa: CASSSLTSSTDTQYF
d_call: NA; v_call: TRBV3-1/TRBV3-2; cdr3_length: 14; clone_size: once; j_call: TRBJ1-2; cdr3_nt: TGTGCCAGCAGCCCAGAGGTACCAGGCTATGGCTACACCTTC; cdr3_aa: CASSPEVPGYGYTF
d_call: NA; v_call: TRBV7-2; cdr3_length: 15; clone_size: NA; j_call: TRBJ2-7; cdr3_nt: TGTGCCAGCAGCTCTAACGGAGGGGCGGGATACGAGCAGTACTTC; cdr3_aa: CASSSNGGAGYEQYF
d_call: TRBD1; v_call: TRBV2; cdr3_length: 14; clone_size: NA; j_call: TRBJ1-4; cdr3_nt: TGTGCCAGCACCCCAGGGGGGCCGGCCCCTGGGCTGTTTTTT; cdr3_aa: CASTPGGPAPGLFF
d_call: TRBD2; v_call: TRBV4-2; cdr3_length: 16; clone_size: NA; j_call: TRBJ2-1; cdr3_nt: TGTGCCAGCAGCCAAGAATGGGGACTAGCGTACAATGAGCAGTTCTTC; cdr3_aa: CASSQEWGLAYNEQFF
d_call: NA; v_call: TRBV7-3; cdr3_length: 17; clone_size: NA; j_call: TRBJ2-1; cdr3_nt: TGTGCCAGCAGCTTAACGTTTTCGCTAGTCGACCGCAATGAGCAGTTCTTC; cdr3_aa: CASSLTFSLVDRNEQFF
d_call: TRBD2; v_call: TRBV5-1; cdr3_length: 14; clone_size: NA; j_call: TRBJ2-7; cdr3_nt: TGCGCCAGCAGCGCGGCCGGGGGGGGGTACGAGCAGTACTTC; cdr3_aa: CASSAAGGGYEQYF
d_call: TRBD2; v_call: TRBV2; cdr3_length: 14; clone_size: NA; j_call: TRBJ2-7; cdr3_nt: TGTGCCAGCACCAGGACTAGCGCGGTGTACGAGCAGTACTTC; cdr3_aa: CASTRTSAVYEQYF
d_call: TRBD1; v_call: TRBV27; cdr3_length: 13; clone_size: NA; j_call: TRBJ1-1; cdr3_nt: TGTGCCAGCAGTCTCCAACAGGGGGCAGGAGCTTTCTTT; cdr3_aa: CASSLQQGAGAFF
d_call: NA; v_call: TRBV19; cdr3_length: 14; clone_size: once; j_call: TRBJ1-5; cdr3_nt: TGTGCCAGTAGTATAGATTCCGGCAATCAGCCCCAGCATTTT; cdr3_aa: CASSIDSGNQPQHF
d_call: NA; v_call: TRBV6-1; cdr3_length: 12; clone_size: NA; j_call: TRBJ1-4; cdr3_nt: TGTGCCAGCAGTGAATGGGGGGAGAAACTGTTTTTT; cdr3_aa: CASSEWGEKLFF
d_call: NA; v_call: TRBV19; cdr3_length: 15; clone_size: few; j_call: TRBJ2-2; cdr3_nt: TGTGCCAGTAGTATGGGGACTTCGAACACCGGGGAGCTGTTTTTT; cdr3_aa: CASSMGTSNTGELFF
d_call: NA; v_call: TRBV19; cdr3_length: 13; clone_size: NA; j_call: TRBJ1-1; cdr3_nt: TGTGCCAGTAGTATTCGGGGGGAGGGGGTAGCTTTCTTT; cdr3_aa: CASSIRGEGVAFF
d_call: NA; v_call: TRBV5-4; cdr3_length: 13; clone_size: few; j_call: TRBJ2-2; cdr3_nt: TGTGCCAGCAGCTTGTCAGGTGACGGGGAGCTGTTTTTT; cdr3_aa: CASSLSGDGELFF
d_call: TRBD1; v_call: TRBV5-1; cdr3_length: 15; clone_size: NA; j_call: TRBJ1-1; cdr3_nt: TGCGCCAGCAGCTTGGCCGGGACAGGCAACACTGAAGCTTTCTTT; cdr3_aa: CASSLAGTGNTEAFF
d_call: NA; v_call: TRBV6-6; cdr3_length: 16; clone_size: NA; j_call: TRBJ2-6; cdr3_nt: TGTGCCAGCAGTTACGCTGGAGGGTCTGGGGCCAACGTCCTGACTTTC; cdr3_aa: CASSYAGGSGANVLTF
d_call: TRBD1; v_call: TRBV4-2; cdr3_length: 14; clone_size: NA; j_call: TRBJ1-6; cdr3_nt: TGTGCCAGCAGCCCCGACAGGGGTAATTCACCCCTCCACTTT; cdr3_aa: CASSPDRGNSPLHF
d_call: TRBD1; v_call: TRBV6-5; cdr3_length: 13; clone_size: NA; j_call: TRBJ2-7; cdr3_nt: TGTGCCAGTTTGGGACAGGACTCCTACGAGCAGTACTTC; cdr3_aa: CASLGQDSYEQYF
d_call: TRBD2; v_call: TRBV3-1/TRBV3-2; cdr3_length: 14; clone_size: NA; j_call: TRBJ2-5; cdr3_nt: TGTGCCAGCAGCACCCGGGGGGATCAAGAGACCCAGTACTTC; cdr3_aa: CASSTRGDQETQYF
d_call: NA; v_call: TRBV27; cdr3_length: 13; clone_size: NA; j_call: TRBJ1-2; cdr3_nt: TGTGCCAGCAGTTTTTTGGGGGGCTATGGCTACACCTTC; cdr3_aa: CASSFLGGYGYTF
d_call: NA; v_call: TRBV5-1; cdr3_length: 14; clone_size: NA; j_call: TRBJ1-1; cdr3_nt: TGCGCCAGCAGCTCGGTGGGGTACAGGGAAGAAGCTTTCTTT; cdr3_aa: CASSSVGYREEAFF
d_call: NA; v_call: TRBV11-2; cdr3_length: 14; clone_size: NA; j_call: TRBJ1-5; cdr3_nt: TGTGCCAGCAGCTTAGCAGGCCCCAATCAGCCCCAGCATTTT; cdr3_aa: CASSLAGPNQPQHF
d_call: NA; v_call: TRBV4-2; cdr3_length: 14; clone_size: NA; j_call: TRBJ1-1; cdr3_nt: TGTGCCAGCAGCCAAGGGAGGACGAACACTGAAGCTTTCTTT; cdr3_aa: CASSQGRTNTEAFF
d_call: TRBD1; v_call: TRBV19; cdr3_length: 15; clone_size: once; j_call: TRBJ1-4; cdr3_nt: TGTGCCAGTACCGATCGACAGGGGGCGAAAGAAAAACTGTTTTTT; cdr3_aa: CASTDRQGAKEKLFF
d_call: TRBD1; v_call: TRBV5-6; cdr3_length: 14; clone_size: NA; j_call: TRBJ2-7; cdr3_nt: TGTGCCAGCAGCTTGGGGGACAGGTCCTACGAGCAGTACTTC; cdr3_aa: CASSLGDRSYEQYF
d_call: TRBD1; v_call: TRBV6-5; cdr3_length: 14; clone_size: NA; j_call: TRBJ2-7; cdr3_nt: TGTGCCAGCAGCCGCATTGACAGGGGGAACGAGCAGTACTTC; cdr3_aa: CASSRIDRGNEQYF
d_call: NA; v_call: TRBV29-1; cdr3_length: 16; clone_size: NA; j_call: TRBJ1-3; cdr3_nt: TGCAGCGTTGAAGATAGGTCCGGGAGCTCTGGAAACACCATATATTTT; cdr3_aa: CSVEDRSGSSGNTIYF
d_call: NA; v_call: TRBV5-1; cdr3_length: 14; clone_size: NA; j_call: TRBJ1-1; cdr3_nt: TGCGCCAGCAGCTTGTTCGGGGGGGACACTGAAGCTTTCTTT; cdr3_aa: CASSLFGGDTEAFF
d_call: TRBD1; v_call: TRBV7-3; cdr3_length: 13; clone_size: NA; j_call: TRBJ2-1; cdr3_nt: TGTGCCAGCAGCTCCGGGACAGGGCGTGAGCAGTTCTTC; cdr3_aa: CASSSGTGREQFF
d_call: NA; v_call: TRBV29-1; cdr3_length: 13; clone_size: once; j_call: TRBJ2-7; cdr3_nt: TGCAGCGTTGACGAAACCGGGAGCTTCGAGCAGTACTTC; cdr3_aa: CSVDETGSFEQYF